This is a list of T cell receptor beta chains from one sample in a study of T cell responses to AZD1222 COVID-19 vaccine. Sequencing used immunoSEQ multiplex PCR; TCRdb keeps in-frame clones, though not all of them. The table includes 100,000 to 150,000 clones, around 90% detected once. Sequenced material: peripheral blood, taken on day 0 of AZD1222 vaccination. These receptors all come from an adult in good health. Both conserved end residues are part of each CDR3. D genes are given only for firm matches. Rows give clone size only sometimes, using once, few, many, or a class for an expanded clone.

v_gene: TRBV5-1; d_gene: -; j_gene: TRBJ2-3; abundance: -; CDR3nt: TGCGCCAGCAGCTGGAGGGGTCCAGCCTCTAGAGATACGCAGTATTTT; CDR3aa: CASSWRGPASRDTQYF
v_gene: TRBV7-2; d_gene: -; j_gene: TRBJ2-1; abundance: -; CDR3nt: TGTGCCAGCAGCTTAAGATTCAATGAGCAGTTCTTC; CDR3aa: CASSLRFNEQFF
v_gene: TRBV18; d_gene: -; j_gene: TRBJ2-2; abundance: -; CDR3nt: TGTGCCAGCTCACCAGTCCAGGGTGGCACCGGGGAGCTGTTTTTT; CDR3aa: CASSPVQGGTGELFF
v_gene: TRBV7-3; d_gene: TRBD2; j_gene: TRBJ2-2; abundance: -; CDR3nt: TGTGCCAGCAGCCTACTTCCGGGACTAGCGGGAGGGCCCGCCACCGGGGAGCTGTTTTTT; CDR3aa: CASSLLPGLAGGPATGELFF
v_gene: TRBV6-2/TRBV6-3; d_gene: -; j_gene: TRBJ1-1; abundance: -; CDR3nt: TGTGCCAGCAGTTACACAAACCCCGGGTACACTGAAGCTTTCTTT; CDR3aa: CASSYTNPGYTEAFF
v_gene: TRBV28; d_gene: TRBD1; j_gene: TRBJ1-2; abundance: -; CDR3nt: TGTGCCAGCAGTTACCACGTTGGACAGGGCCTAAATGGCTACACCTTC; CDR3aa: CASSYHVGQGLNGYTF
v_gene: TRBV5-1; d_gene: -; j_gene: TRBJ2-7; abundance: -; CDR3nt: TGCGCCAGCAGCTGGGCCAGTGAGGTTGGGGAGCAGTACTTC; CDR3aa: CASSWASEVGEQYF
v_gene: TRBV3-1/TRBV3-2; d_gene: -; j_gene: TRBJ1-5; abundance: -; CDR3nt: TGTGCCAGCAGCCAAGATGGGCGGTACGGCAATCAGCCCCAGCATTTT; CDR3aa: CASSQDGRYGNQPQHF
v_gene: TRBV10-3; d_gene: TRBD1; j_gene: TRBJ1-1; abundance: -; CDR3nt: TGTGCCATCAGCCCGACCGGACAGGGGGCTTTCTTT; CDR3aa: CAISPTGQGAFF
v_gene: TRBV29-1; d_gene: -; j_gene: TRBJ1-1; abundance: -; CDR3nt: TGCAGCGTTACAAGGCTGGCGAGGGAAGCTTTCTTT; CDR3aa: CSVTRLAREAFF
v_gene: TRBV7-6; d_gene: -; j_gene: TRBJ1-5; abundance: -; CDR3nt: TGTGCCAGCACCAAAAGTGGGGGGTCGAATCAGCCCCAGCATTTT; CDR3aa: CASTKSGGSNQPQHF
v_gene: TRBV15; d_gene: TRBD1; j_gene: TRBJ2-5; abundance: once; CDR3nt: TGTGCCACCAGCACCGACAGGGTCCAAGAGACCCAGTACTTC; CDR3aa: CATSTDRVQETQYF
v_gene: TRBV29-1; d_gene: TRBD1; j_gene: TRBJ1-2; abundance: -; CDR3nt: TGCAGCGTTGAACCAGGGGGCTATGGCTACACCTTC; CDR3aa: CSVEPGGYGYTF